The rows below give T cell receptor beta chains drawn from one sample of a study of cytomegalovirus exposure and HLA in healthy donors. The repertoire was sequenced with immunoSEQ multiplex PCR; TCRdb's copy has only in-frame clones and lacks some. This table holds 120,000 or so clones, more than 70% found once. The sequenced sample consisted of PBMCs. These receptors were obtained from a human donor in good health. The CDR3 runs from the conserved cysteine through the conserved F or W. A D gene is named only where the DNA matches it firmly. Where a row states a size, it is once, few, many or the class of an expanded clone; other rows omit it.

j_call: TRBJ1-1; v_call: TRBV5-6; clone_size: once; d_call: .; cdr3_aa: CASSLQARQVEAFF; cdr3_nt: TGTGCCAGCAGCCTCCAAGCCCGACAGGTTGAAGCTTTCTTT
j_call: TRBJ1-2; v_call: TRBV27; clone_size: .; d_call: .; cdr3_aa: CASSRRNRVDGYTF; cdr3_nt: TGTGCCAGCAGTCGAAGGAACAGGGTGGATGGCTACACCTTC
j_call: TRBJ1-2; v_call: TRBV6-5; clone_size: few; d_call: .; cdr3_aa: CASSYTLSNYGYTF; cdr3_nt: TGTGCCAGCAGTTACACCCTATCTAACTATGGCTACACCTTC
j_call: TRBJ1-1; v_call: TRBV5-1; clone_size: few; d_call: .; cdr3_aa: CASSEDSRLGAFF; cdr3_nt: TGCGCCAGCAGCGAGGACAGCCGTTTGGGGGCTTTCTTT
j_call: TRBJ2-7; v_call: TRBV7-7; clone_size: .; d_call: TRBD1; cdr3_aa: CASSLDRGYEQYF; cdr3_nt: TGTGCTAGCAGCTTAGACAGGGGATACGAGCAGTACTTC
j_call: TRBJ1-2; v_call: TRBV7-9; clone_size: .; d_call: .; cdr3_aa: CASSKEGAANYGYTF; cdr3_nt: TGTGCCAGCAGCAAAGAGGGCGCGGCTAACTATGGCTACACCTTC
j_call: TRBJ2-2; v_call: TRBV28; clone_size: .; d_call: .; cdr3_aa: CASSLRGTGELFF; cdr3_nt: TGTGCCAGCAGTCTCAGGGGAACCGGGGAGCTGTTTTTT
j_call: TRBJ2-7; v_call: TRBV5-1; clone_size: few; d_call: .; cdr3_aa: CASSLDRYYEQYF; cdr3_nt: TGCGCCAGCAGCTTGGACAGGTACTACGAGCAGTACTTC
j_call: TRBJ2-5; v_call: TRBV7-9; clone_size: .; d_call: TRBD2; cdr3_aa: CASSPRTSGDQETQYF; cdr3_nt: TGTGCCAGCAGCCCCCGGACTAGCGGGGACCAAGAGACCCAGTACTTC
j_call: TRBJ2-2; v_call: TRBV19; clone_size: .; d_call: .; cdr3_aa: CATGDANTGELFF; cdr3_nt: TGTGCCACCGGGGATGCGAACACCGGGGAGCTGTTTTTT
j_call: TRBJ2-5; v_call: TRBV11-2; clone_size: .; d_call: .; cdr3_aa: CASSLGPIQETQYF; cdr3_nt: TGTGCCAGCAGCTTAGGGCCGATACAAGAGACCCAGTACTTC
j_call: TRBJ1-1; v_call: TRBV6-1; clone_size: .; d_call: .; cdr3_aa: CAGRMNTEAFF; cdr3_nt: TGTGCCGGGCGAATGAACACTGAAGCTTTCTTT
j_call: TRBJ2-3; v_call: TRBV19; clone_size: .; d_call: .; cdr3_aa: CASSVTGVRSTDTQYF; cdr3_nt: TGTGCCAGTAGTGTCACCGGGGTTAGGAGCACAGATACGCAGTATTTT
j_call: TRBJ1-1; v_call: TRBV2; clone_size: .; d_call: .; cdr3_aa: CASRGGASNTEAFF; cdr3_nt: TGTGCCAGCAGGGGGGGGGCCTCGAACACTGAAGCTTTCTTT
j_call: TRBJ1-5; v_call: TRBV27; clone_size: .; d_call: .; cdr3_aa: CASSLRENQPQHF; cdr3_nt: TGTGCCAGCAGTTTAAGGGAGAATCAGCCCCAGCATTTT
j_call: TRBJ2-5; v_call: TRBV28; clone_size: .; d_call: .; cdr3_aa: CASSLSSGLAQETQYF; cdr3_nt: TGTGCCAGCAGTTTGTCCTCGGGACTCGCACAAGAGACCCAGTACTTC
j_call: TRBJ2-3; v_call: TRBV7-9; clone_size: .; d_call: .; cdr3_aa: CASSLGRGPRTDTQYF; cdr3_nt: TGTGCCAGCAGCTTAGGGAGGGGGCCTCGCACAGATACGCAGTATTTT
j_call: TRBJ2-5; v_call: TRBV4-2; clone_size: .; d_call: TRBD2; cdr3_aa: CASSPWTSGGAETQYF; cdr3_nt: TGTGCCAGCAGCCCCTGGACTAGCGGGGGGGCGGAGACCCAGTACTTC
j_call: TRBJ1-4; v_call: TRBV5-1; clone_size: .; d_call: .; cdr3_aa: CASSSDRWDEKLFF; cdr3_nt: TGCGCCAGCAGCTCCGACAGGTGGGATGAAAAACTGTTTTTT
j_call: TRBJ2-5; v_call: TRBV9; clone_size: few; d_call: .; cdr3_aa: CASSLDTGFGETQYF; cdr3_nt: TGTGCCAGCAGCCTCGACACGGGATTCGGAGAGACCCAGTACTTC
j_call: TRBJ1-3; v_call: TRBV28; clone_size: .; d_call: .; cdr3_aa: CASSFYNRVNTIYF; cdr3_nt: TGTGCCAGCAGTTTCTATAACAGGGTCAACACCATATATTTT
j_call: TRBJ2-7; v_call: TRBV2; clone_size: .; d_call: .; cdr3_aa: CASRSDRYEQYF; cdr3_nt: TGTGCCAGCAGGTCGGACAGATACGAGCAGTACTTC
j_call: TRBJ1-6; v_call: TRBV5-5; clone_size: .; d_call: TRBD1; cdr3_aa: CASSSTGDNSPLHF; cdr3_nt: TGTGCCAGCAGCTCGACAGGGGATAATTCACCCCTCCACTTT
j_call: TRBJ1-4; v_call: TRBV28; clone_size: .; d_call: .; cdr3_aa: CASSFTGMANEKLFF; cdr3_nt: TGTGCCAGCAGTTTCACGGGGATGGCTAATGAAAAACTGTTTTTT